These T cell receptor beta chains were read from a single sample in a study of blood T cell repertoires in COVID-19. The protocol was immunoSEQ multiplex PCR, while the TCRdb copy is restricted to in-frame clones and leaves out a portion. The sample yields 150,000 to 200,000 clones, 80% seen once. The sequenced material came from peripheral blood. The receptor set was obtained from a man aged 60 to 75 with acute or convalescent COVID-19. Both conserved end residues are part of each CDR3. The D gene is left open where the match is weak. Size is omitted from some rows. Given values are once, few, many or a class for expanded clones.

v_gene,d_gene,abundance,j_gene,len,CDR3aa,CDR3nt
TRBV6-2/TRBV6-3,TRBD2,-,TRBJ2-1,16,CASSRRTSGRDNEQFF,TGTGCCAGCAGTAGACGGACTAGCGGGAGGGACAATGAGCAGTTCTTC
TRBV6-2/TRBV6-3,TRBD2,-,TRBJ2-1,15,CASSTSGGTRGEQFF,TGTGCCAGCAGCACGAGCGGGGGGACGCGGGGTGAGCAGTTCTTC
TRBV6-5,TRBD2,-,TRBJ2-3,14,CASSLTSGGGTQYF,TGTGCCAGCAGCCTTACTAGCGGAGGGGGTACGCAGTATTTT
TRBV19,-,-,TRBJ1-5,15,CASSIGGGSNQPQHF,TGTGCCAGTAGTATAGGAGGGGGAAGCAATCAGCCCCAGCATTTT
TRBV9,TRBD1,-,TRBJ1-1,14,CASSVQGASTEAFF,TGTGCCAGCAGCGTCCAGGGGGCGAGCACTGAAGCTTTCTTT
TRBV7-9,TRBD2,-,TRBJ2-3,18,CASSSIWTSGTSTDTQYF,TGTGCCAGCAGTTCTATCTGGACTAGCGGGACAAGCACAGATACGCAGTATTTT
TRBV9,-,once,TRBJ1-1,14,CASSVTGLNTEAFF,TGTGCCAGCAGCGTAACAGGTCTTAACACTGAAGCTTTCTTT
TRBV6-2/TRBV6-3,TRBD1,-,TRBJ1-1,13,CASSPGTGREAFF,TGTGCCAGCAGTCCCGGGACAGGGAGAGAAGCTTTCTTT
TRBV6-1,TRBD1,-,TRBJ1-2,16,CASSASGTGNEGGYTF,TGTGCCAGCAGTGCCTCCGGGACAGGGAATGAAGGAGGCTACACCTTC
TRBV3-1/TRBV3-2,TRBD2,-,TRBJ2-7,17,CASSQGVGGVSSYEQYF,TGTGCCAGCAGCCAAGGGGTTGGGGGGGTTTCCAGCTACGAGCAGTACTTC
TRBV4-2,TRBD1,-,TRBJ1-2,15,CASSQGQGDYYGYTF,TGTGCCAGCAGCCAAGGACAGGGGGATTACTATGGCTACACCTTC
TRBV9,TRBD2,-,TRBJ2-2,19,CASSGGGHGLAGNTGELFF,TGTGCCAGCAGCGGAGGAGGCCATGGACTAGCGGGGAACACCGGGGAGCTGTTTTTT
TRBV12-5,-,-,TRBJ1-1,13,CASLAGRETEAFF,TGTGCTTCCCTCGCGGGCCGGGAGACTGAAGCTTTCTTT
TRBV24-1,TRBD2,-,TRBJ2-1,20,CATSDLGGTSGSGSYNEQFF,TGTGCCACCAGTGATTTGGGGGGGACTAGCGGGAGTGGATCCTACAATGAGCAGTTCTTC
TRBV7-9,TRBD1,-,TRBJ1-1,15,CASSHHYRGRSSAFF,TGTGCCAGCAGCCACCATTACAGGGGGCGCTCTTCAGCTTTCTTT
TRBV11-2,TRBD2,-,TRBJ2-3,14,CASSLGLATDTQYF,TGTGCCAGCAGCCTCGGACTAGCTACAGATACGCAGTATTTT
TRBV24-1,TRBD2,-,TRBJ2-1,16,CATSDPLAGGPHEQFF,TGTGCCACCAGTGACCCGCTAGCGGGAGGGCCCCATGAGCAGTTCTTC
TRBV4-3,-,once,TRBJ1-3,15,CASSQEWELRNTIYF,TGCGCCAGCAGCCAAGAATGGGAGTTAAGAAACACCATATATTTT
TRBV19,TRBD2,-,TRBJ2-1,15,CASSWGLAPYNEQFF,TGTGCCAGTAGTTGGGGACTAGCACCCTACAATGAGCAGTTCTTC
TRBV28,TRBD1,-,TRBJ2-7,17,CASRHKTGQVLTYEQYF,TGTGCCAGCAGGCACAAGACGGGACAGGTTCTTACCTACGAGCAGTACTTC
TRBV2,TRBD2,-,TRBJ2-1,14,CASKGAGGYNEQFF,TGTGCCAGCAAGGGCGCGGGGGGGTACAATGAGCAGTTCTTC
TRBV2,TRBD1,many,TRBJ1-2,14,CASSDNRGSYGYTF,TGTGCCAGCAGTGACAACAGGGGGTCCTATGGCTACACCTTC
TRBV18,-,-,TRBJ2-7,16,CASSPGRTGKRNEQYF,TGTGCCAGCTCACCCGGTCGTACAGGGAAACGAAACGAGCAGTACTTC
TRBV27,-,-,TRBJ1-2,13,CASSWGTSYGYTF,TGTGCCAGCAGTTGGGGGACAAGCTATGGCTACACCTTC
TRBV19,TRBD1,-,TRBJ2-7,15,CASSIAGQAPYEQYF,TGTGCCAGTAGTATTGCGGGACAGGCTCCCTACGAGCAGTACTTC
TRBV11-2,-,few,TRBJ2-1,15,CASSLEVVGYNEQFF,TGTGCCAGCAGCTTAGAAGTGGTCGGCTACAATGAGCAGTTCTTC
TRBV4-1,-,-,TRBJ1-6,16,CASSQDWFRGNSPLHF,TGCGCCAGCAGCCAAGATTGGTTTCGGGGGAATTCACCCCTCCACTTT
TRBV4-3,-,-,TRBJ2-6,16,CASSQGEVSGANVLTF,TGCGCCAGCAGCCAAGGTGAGGTCTCTGGGGCCAACGTCCTGACTTTC
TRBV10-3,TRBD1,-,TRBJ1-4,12,CAIGQGDEKLFF,TGTGCCATTGGACAGGGGGATGAAAAACTGTTTTTT
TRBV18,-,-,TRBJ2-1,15,CASSPTALSYNEQFF,TGTGCCAGCTCACCGACAGCACTCTCCTACAATGAGCAGTTCTTC
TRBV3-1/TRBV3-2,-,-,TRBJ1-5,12,CASSQQNQPQHF,TGTGCCAGCAGCCAGCAGAATCAGCCCCAGCATTTT
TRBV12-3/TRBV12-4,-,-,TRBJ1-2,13,CASRKTGGYGYTF,TGTGCCAGCAGGAAAACGGGGGGCTATGGCTACACCTTC
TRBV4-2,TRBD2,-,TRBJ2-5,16,CASSQNGGGYQETQYF,TGTGCCAGCAGCCAAAACGGCGGGGGATACCAAGAGACCCAGTACTTC
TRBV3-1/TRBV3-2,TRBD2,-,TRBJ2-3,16,CASSQDIGGATDTQYF,TGTGCCAGCAGCCAAGACATCGGGGGGGCTACAGATACGCAGTATTTT
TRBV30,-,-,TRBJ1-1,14,CAWRDADRNTEAFF,TGTGCCTGGAGGGACGCGGACAGAAACACTGAAGCTTTCTTT
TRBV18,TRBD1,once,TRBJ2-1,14,CASSTGQGVSEQFF,TGTGCCAGCTCAACGGGACAGGGGGTGTCAGAGCAGTTCTTC
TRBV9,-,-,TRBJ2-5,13,CASSAQGAETQYF,TGTGCCAGCAGCGCACAGGGTGCGGAGACCCAGTACTTC
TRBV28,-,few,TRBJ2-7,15,CASSSPPTGIYEQYF,TGTGCCAGCAGTTCCCCCCCAACAGGGATCTACGAGCAGTACTTC
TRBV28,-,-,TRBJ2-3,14,CASSLERRDDTQYF,TGTGCCAGCAGTTTAGAAAGACGGGATGATACGCAGTATTTT
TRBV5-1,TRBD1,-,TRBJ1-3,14,CASSPGDSPNTIYF,TGCGCCAGCAGCCCGGGGGACAGTCCAAACACCATATATTTT
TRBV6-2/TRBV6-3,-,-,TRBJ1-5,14,CASSYDLETQPQHF,TGTGCCAGCAGTTACGACCTGGAGACCCAGCCCCAGCATTTT
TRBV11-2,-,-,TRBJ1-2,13,CASSGRWTPGYTF,TGTGCCAGCAGCGGCAGGTGGACACCGGGCTACACCTTC
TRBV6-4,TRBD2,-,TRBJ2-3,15,CASSPIAGVADTQYF,TGTGCCAGCAGCCCCATAGCGGGGGTGGCAGATACGCAGTATTTT
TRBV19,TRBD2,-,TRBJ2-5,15,CASSIAGLAGGGLNF,TGTGCCAGTAGTATTGCCGGGCTAGCGGGAGGTGGATTGAACTTC
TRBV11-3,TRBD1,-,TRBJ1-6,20,CASSSTRDRVFRLENSPLHF,TGTGCCAGCAGCTCGACCCGGGACAGGGTATTCCGTCTGGAAAATTCACCCCTCCACTTT
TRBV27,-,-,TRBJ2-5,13,CASSLGLGETQYF,TGTGCCAGCAGTTTGGGGCTTGGGGAGACCCAGTACTTC
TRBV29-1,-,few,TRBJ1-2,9,CSVEAGYTF,TGCAGCGTTGAGGCTGGCTACACCTTC
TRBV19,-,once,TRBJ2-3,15,CASSIRGASTDTQYF,TGTGCCAGTAGTATCCGGGGGGCTAGCACAGATACGCAGTATTTT
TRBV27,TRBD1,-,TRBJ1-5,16,CASSLFPTGRNQPQHF,TGTGCCAGCAGTTTATTTCCGACAGGGAGAAATCAGCCCCAGCATTTT
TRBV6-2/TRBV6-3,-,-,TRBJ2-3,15,CASSYRVSYTDTQYF,TGTGCCAGCAGTTATCGGGTCAGTTACACAGATACGCAGTATTTT
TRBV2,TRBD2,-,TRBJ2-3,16,CASSRGLAGTTDTQYF,TGTGCCAGCAGTAGAGGACTAGCGGGGACCACAGATACGCAGTATTTT
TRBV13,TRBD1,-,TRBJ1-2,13,CASSLDRAYGYTF,TGTGCCAGCAGCCTAGACAGGGCCTATGGCTACACCTTC
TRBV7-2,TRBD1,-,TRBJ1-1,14,CASSMGRGLSEAFF,TGTGCCAGCAGCATGGGCAGGGGGCTTAGTGAAGCTTTCTTT
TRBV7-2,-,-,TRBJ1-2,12,CASSTDPYGYTF,TGTGCCAGCAGCACAGATCCCTATGGCTACACCTTC
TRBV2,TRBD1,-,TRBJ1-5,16,CASTGTGMSRGQPQHF,TGTGCCAGCACCGGGACAGGGATGTCAAGGGGTCAGCCCCAGCATTTT
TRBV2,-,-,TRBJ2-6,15,CASRRSPSGANVLTF,TGTGCCAGCAGGAGGTCCCCCTCTGGGGCCAACGTCCTGACTTTC
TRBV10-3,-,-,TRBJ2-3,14,CAISQGGQTDTQYF,TGTGCCATCAGCCAGGGGGGTCAGACAGATACGCAGTATTTT